The 4 T cell receptor beta chains presented below share a single source sample, sequenced in a study of shared T cell receptors in the human thymus. Data came from immunoSEQ multiplex PCR; TCRdb stores just in-frame clones and leaves some out. The table has roughly 710,000 clones, roughly 85% seen once. These data are also associated with another study on human thymus T cells.

Source material: thymocytes. Receptor source: a girl under three years old with a congenital heart defect.

This clone was detected once. The rearrangement joins TRBV6-6 to TRBJ1-1, with D maybe TRBD1 (5 bases). Between the trimmed V and J ends, which lost 6 bases and 1 base, there was a span of 18 bases. This CDR3 is built from 16 residues. Germline loops: CDR1 MNHNY, CDR2 SVGAGI (reference sequence). CDR3 residues: CASRNPQGLGNTEAFF. The DNA for the CDR3 is TGTGCCAGCAGGAACCCCCAGGGTTTGGGGAACACTGAAGCTTTCTTT.

The chain combines TRBV12-2 with TRBJ1-1; whether TRBD1, the table's D call, matches the DNA was not checked. TRBV12-2 is a listed pseudogene. The CDR3 is 17 amino acids. In nucleotides, the CDR3 is TGTGCAAGTCGCCTAGGGGGCAGGGGATGTGTGAACACTGAAGCTTTCTTT. It translates to CASRLGGRGCVNTEAFF.

This chain connects TRBV27 to TRBJ2-7, with D possibly being TRBD1 (5 bases). The V gene's germline CDR1 is MNHEY and CDR2 SMNVEV (reference sequence). V shed 1 base and J shed 1 base, with 11 bases lying between them. There are 15 residues in the CDR3. For the CDR3, the DNA is TGTGCCAGCAGTTTATGCACAGGATCTTCCTACGAGCAGTACTTC. Its translation is CASSLCTGSSYEQYF.

The rearrangement links TRBV7-4 to TRBJ2-5; 12 bases match TRBD2. Germline CDR1 reads SGHVT; CDR2 reads SQSDAQ. This CDR3 comprises 15 residues. The V segment lost 5 bases and the J segment 5 bases; nucleotides outside the gene matches: 6. The CDR3 here is CASSPAGTSGETQYF. The CDR3 region has the DNA TGTGCCAGCAGCCCCGCCGGGACTAGCGGGGAGACCCAGTACTTC.